One and the same sample provided the 13 T cell receptor beta chains below, sequenced in a study of shared clonotypes between healthy human individuals. Naive CD8 populations comprised CD45RO-negative cells positively selected for CCR7, excluding terminally differentiated effector memory CD45RA+ cells. Libraries were prepared by immunoSEQ multiplex PCR; TCRdb keeps only in-frame clonotypes and omits some of them. The sample holds about 2.1 million clones; just under 95% are singletons and the top ten take approximately 1.6%. Sequences were obtained from naive CD8+ T cells from PBMCs. These receptors came from a man in his late teens or twenties in good health. Some clones in this sample may be carry-over from other donors' samples.

This chain joins TRBV5-1 and TRBJ2-1; 14 nucleotides align to TRBD2. The J segment lost 5 bases and the V segment lost 4 bases, leaving 8 bases of the junction unmatched. Germline V gene lookup returns CDR1 SGHRS and CDR2 YFSETQ. This CDR3 contains 17 residues. As DNA, the CDR3 is TGCGCCAGCAGCCTGGGGACTAGCGGGAGCGGGGACAATGAGCAGTTCTTC. It specifies CASSLGTSGSGDNEQFF.

V gene TRBV4-1 combines with J gene TRBJ2-4; 9 nucleotides align to TRBD1. The CDR3 runs to 15 residues. CDR1 and CDR2 (germline): MGHRA, YSYEKL. After removal of 4 bases from V and 8 bases from J, the junction contained 9 bases not matched to a gene. The chain's CDR3 is CASSLTRTGVDIQYF. In DNA form, the CDR3 reads TGCGCCAGCAGCCTTACTAGGACAGGGGTGGACATTCAGTACTTC.

This chain links TRBV11-2 with TRBJ2-2, with D perhaps TRBD2 (5 bases). Trimming stripped 1 base from V and 2 bases from J, with 8 bases between. Germline values: CDR1 SGHAT, CDR2 FQNNGV. This CDR3 is 15 amino acids long. CDR3 loop: CASSLGTYNTGELFF. CDR3 nucleotides: TGTGCCAGCAGCTTAGGGACTTATAACACCGGGGAGCTGTTTTTT.

A note on this clone: Other nucleotide sequences in the sample specify the same CDR3. The rearrangement uses TRBV9 and TRBJ2-1; 11 bases align to TRBD2. This CDR3 comprises 14 residues. The V gene end was trimmed by 4 bases and the J gene end by 8 bases; junction bases not matched to a gene: 5. Germline values: CDR1 SGDLS, CDR2 YYNGEE. The CDR3 DNA reads TGTGCCAGCAGCACTAGCGGGAGCGGAGATGAGCAGTTCTTC. The encoded protein is CASSTSGSGDEQFF.

V usage is TRBV4-2 and J usage is TRBJ2-7, with 8 bases fitting TRBD1. CDR1 LGHNA and CDR2 YNFKEQ come from the germline V gene. The CDR3 runs 16 residues. J gave up 0 bases and V 4 bases, and 8 bases lay outside the gene matches. In DNA, the CDR3 is TGTGCCAGCAGCCCCCTTGGACAGGGCACCTCCTACGAGCAGTACTTC. Translating it yields CASSPLGQGTSYEQYF.

V gene TRBV5-4 combines with J gene TRBJ2-5; 7 bases agree with TRBD1. There are 14 residues in the CDR3. From germline, CDR1 is SGHNT and CDR2 YYREEE (reference sequence). Trimming cost V 3 bases and J 3 bases; bases outside gene matches: 5. The CDR3 DNA is TGTGCCAGCAGCTCCGGACAGGAGAAAGAGACCCAGTACTTC. Protein sequence: CASSSGQEKETQYF.

V is TRBV27 and J is TRBJ2-2, with unresolved D. The CDR3 runs to 11 residues. Germline V lookup: CDR1 MNHEY, CDR2 SMNVEV (reference sequence). Trimming stripped 3 bases from V and 7 bases from J, with 3 bases between. For the CDR3, the DNA is TGTGCCAGCAGTTTCCACGGGGAGCTGTTTTTT. It translates to CASSFHGELFF.

The chain recombines TRBV9 with TRBJ2-3; D is unclear. CDR1 SGDLS and CDR2 YYNGEE come from the germline V gene. V was clipped by 0 bases and J by 6 bases, with 8 bases between them. The CDR3 extends over 13 amino acids. CDR3 in amino acids: CASSVVGMDTQYF. DNA of the CDR3: TGTGCCAGCAGCGTAGTGGGGATGGATACGCAGTATTTT.

This chain joins TRBV5-5 and TRBJ1-1; 9 bases are shared with TRBD1. The CDR3 spans 14 residues. Germline lookup yields CDR1 SGHKS and CDR2 YYEKEE (reference sequence). The trim removed 3 bases at V and 0 bases at J, leaving 0 bases unmatched. The DNA for the CDR3 is TGTGCCAGCAGCTGGACAGGGGTGAACACTGAAGCTTTCTTT. Protein sequence: CASSWTGVNTEAFF.

The V gene is TRBV28, the J gene TRBJ1-1; tentatively, D is TRBD1 (5 bases). The V end was cut by 6 bases, the J end by 4 bases, with 15 bases between. Per germline, CDR1 MDHEN and CDR2 SYDVKM. The CDR3 has 14 residues. The CDR3 DNA sequence: TGTGCCAGCAGCTTCATAGGGGCGGGCACTGAAGCTTTCTTT. It encodes CASSFIGAGTEAFF.

The table lists this clone with a count of one. The V call is TRBV11-2, the J call TRBJ2-1, with TRBD2 identical over 9 bases. The CDR3 totals 16 residues. With V trimmed by 5 bases and J by 0 bases, 5 bases remained unmatched. CDR1 is SGHAT, CDR2 FQNNGV, per germline. In DNA, the CDR3 is TGTGCCAGCAGCGCCCGTAGCGGGAGCTCCTACAATGAGCAGTTCTTC. It is translated as CASSARSGSSYNEQFF.

V gene TRBV19 combines with J gene TRBJ2-3, with a weak D call TRBD1 (6 bases). The germline CDR1 and CDR2 sequences are LNHDA and SQIVND (reference sequence). The CDR3 totals 15 residues. Trimming shortened V by 5 bases and J by 0 bases, and 12 bases separated the two germline ends. The CDR3 loop reads CASSLTGSSTDTQYF. The CDR3 bases are TGTGCCAGTAGTTTAACAGGGTCTAGCACAGATACGCAGTATTTT. Using reference TRBV19 and TRBJ2-3 for the parts outside the CDR3, the full variable domain is DGGITQSPKYLFRKEGQNVTLSCEQNLNHDAMYWYRQDPGQGLRLIYYSQIVNDFQKGDIAEGYSVSREKKESFPLTVTSAQKNPTAFYLCASSLTGSSTDTQYFGPGTRLTVL.

The rearrangement uses TRBV4-3 and TRBJ1-5; the D is unclear. CDR3 length: 15 residues. In germline, CDR1 is LGHNA, CDR2 YSLEER. Between the trimmed V and J ends, which lost 1 base and 6 bases, there was a span of 13 bases. This chain's CDR3 is CASSQVFDRGQPQHF. The CDR3 DNA reads as TGCGCCAGCAGCCAAGTGTTCGACCGGGGTCAGCCCCAGCATTTT.